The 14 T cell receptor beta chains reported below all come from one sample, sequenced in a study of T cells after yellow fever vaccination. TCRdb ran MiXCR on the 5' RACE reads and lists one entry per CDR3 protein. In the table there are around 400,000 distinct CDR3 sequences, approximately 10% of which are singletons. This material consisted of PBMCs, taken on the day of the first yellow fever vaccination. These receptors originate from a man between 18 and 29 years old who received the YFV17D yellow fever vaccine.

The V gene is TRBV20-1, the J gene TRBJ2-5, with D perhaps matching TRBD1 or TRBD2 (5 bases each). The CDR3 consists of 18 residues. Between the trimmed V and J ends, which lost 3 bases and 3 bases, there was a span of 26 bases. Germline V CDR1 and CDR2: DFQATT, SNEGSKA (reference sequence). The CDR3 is CSASPLGVSRATEETQYF. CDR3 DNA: TGCAGTGCTAGTCCTCTGGGGGTTAGCCGGGCCACGGAAGAGACCCAGTACTTC.

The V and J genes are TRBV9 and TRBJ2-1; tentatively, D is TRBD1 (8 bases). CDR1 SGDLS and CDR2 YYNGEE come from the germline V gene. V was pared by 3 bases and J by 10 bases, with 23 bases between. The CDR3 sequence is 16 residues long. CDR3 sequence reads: CASSGEGGTGWEEQFF. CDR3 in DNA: TGTGCCAGCAGCGGAGAGGGAGGGACAGGCTGGGAGGAGCAGTTCTTC.

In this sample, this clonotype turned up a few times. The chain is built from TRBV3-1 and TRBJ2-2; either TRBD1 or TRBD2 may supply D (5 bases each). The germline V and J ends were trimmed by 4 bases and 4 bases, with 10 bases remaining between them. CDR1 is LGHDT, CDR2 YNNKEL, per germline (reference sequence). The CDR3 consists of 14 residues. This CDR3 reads CASSLGDRTGELFF. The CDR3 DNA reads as TGTGCCAGCAGCCTAGGGGACCGCACCGGGGAGCTGTTTTTT.

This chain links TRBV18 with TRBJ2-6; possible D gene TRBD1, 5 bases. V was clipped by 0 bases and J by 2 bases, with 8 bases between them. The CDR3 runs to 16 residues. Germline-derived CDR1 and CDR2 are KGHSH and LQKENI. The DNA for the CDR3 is TGTGCCAGCTCACCACCTTCAGGGACTGGGGCCAACGTCCTGACTTTC. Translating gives CASSPPSGTGANVLTF. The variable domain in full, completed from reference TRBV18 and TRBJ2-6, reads NAGVMQNPRHLVRRRGQEARLRCSPMKGHSHVYWYRQLPEEGLKFMVYLQKENIIDESGMPKERFSAEFPKEGPSILRIQQVVRGDSAAYFCASSPPSGTGANVLTFGAGSRLTVL.

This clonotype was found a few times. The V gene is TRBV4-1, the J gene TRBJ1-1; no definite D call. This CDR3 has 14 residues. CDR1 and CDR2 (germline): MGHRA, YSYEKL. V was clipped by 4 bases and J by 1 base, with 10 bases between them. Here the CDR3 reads CASSPPNQNTEAFF. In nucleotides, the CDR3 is TGCGCCAGCAGCCCGCCGAACCAGAACACTGAAGCTTTCTTT.

The CDR3 loop reads CASSQGERVSNQPQHF. CDR3 in DNA: TGCGCCAGCAGCCAAGGGGAAAGAGTTAGCAATCAGCCCCAGCATTTT. The rearrangement links TRBV4-1 to TRBJ1-5; no reliable D call. V was pared by 1 base and J by 0 bases, with 10 bases between. Germline V gene sequence: CDR1 MGHRA, CDR2 YSYEKL. The CDR3 has 16 residues.

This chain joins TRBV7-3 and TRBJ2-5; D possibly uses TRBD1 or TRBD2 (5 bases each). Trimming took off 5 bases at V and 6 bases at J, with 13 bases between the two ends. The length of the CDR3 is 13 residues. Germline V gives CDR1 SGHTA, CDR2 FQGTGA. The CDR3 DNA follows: TGTGCCAGCAGCCAGAGGGGTTTTCAGACCCAGTACTTC. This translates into CASSQRGFQTQYF.

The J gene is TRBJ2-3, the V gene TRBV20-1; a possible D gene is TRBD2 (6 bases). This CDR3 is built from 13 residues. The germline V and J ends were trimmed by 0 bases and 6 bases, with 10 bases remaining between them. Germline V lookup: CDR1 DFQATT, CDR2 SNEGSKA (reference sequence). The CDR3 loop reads CSARDLGGDTQYF. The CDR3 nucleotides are TGCAGTGCTAGAGATCTCGGGGGTGATACGCAGTATTTT.

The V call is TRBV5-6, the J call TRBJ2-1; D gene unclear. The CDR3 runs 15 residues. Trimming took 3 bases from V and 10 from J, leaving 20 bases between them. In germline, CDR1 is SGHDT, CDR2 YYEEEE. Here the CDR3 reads CASSSGKTRLGEQFF. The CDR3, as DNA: TGTGCCAGCAGCTCTGGGAAAACGAGGCTTGGGGAGCAGTTCTTC.

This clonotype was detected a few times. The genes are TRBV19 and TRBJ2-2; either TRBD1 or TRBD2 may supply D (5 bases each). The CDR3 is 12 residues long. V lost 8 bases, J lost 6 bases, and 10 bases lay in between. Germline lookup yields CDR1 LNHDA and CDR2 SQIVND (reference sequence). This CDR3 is CASGGRAGELFF. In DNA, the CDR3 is TGTGCCAGTGGGGGAAGGGCCGGGGAGCTGTTTTTT.

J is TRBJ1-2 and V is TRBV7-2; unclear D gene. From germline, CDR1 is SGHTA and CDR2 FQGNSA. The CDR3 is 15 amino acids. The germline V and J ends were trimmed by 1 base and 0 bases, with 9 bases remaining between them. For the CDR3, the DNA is TGTGCCAGCAGCTTAGGGCCGGGAGCTAACTATGGCTACACCTTC. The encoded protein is CASSLGPGANYGYTF.

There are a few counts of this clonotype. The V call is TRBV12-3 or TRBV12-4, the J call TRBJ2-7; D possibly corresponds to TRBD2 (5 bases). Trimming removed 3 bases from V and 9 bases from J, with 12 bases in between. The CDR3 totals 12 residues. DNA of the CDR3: TGTGCCAGCAGTTTGGGGAGAGCTGTGCAGTACGTC. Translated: CASSLGRAVQYV.

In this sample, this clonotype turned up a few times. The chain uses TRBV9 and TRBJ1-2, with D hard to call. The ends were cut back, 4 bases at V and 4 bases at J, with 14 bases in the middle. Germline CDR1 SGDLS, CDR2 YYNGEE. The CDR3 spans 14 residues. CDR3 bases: TGTGCCAGCAGCCTACACACAAACCTCTATGGCTACACCTTC. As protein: CASSLHTNLYGYTF.

CDR3 coding DNA: TGTGCCAGCAGTTACTTAGTGTACGGGACAGCTTCCTACGAGCAGTACGTC. Translated: CASSYLVYGTASYEQYV. The chain joins TRBV6-5 to TRBJ2-7, with 7 bases aligning to TRBD1. The CDR3 loop spans 17 amino acids. J gave up 1 base and V 1 base, and 10 bases lay outside the gene matches. Germline CDR1 and CDR2: MNHEY and SVGAGI.